The 16 T cell receptor beta chains listed next were all sequenced from one sample in a study of cytomegalovirus exposure and HLA in healthy donors. Researchers ran the PCR with 60 Vbeta and 13 Jbeta primers. Produced via immunoSEQ multiplex PCR; TCRdb's table is partial and in-frame only. The sample holds 100,000 to 150,000 clones, around 82% seen once. Material: PBMCs. The receptors stem from a woman aged 40 to 50 in good health and CMV-seropositive.

The chain is built from TRBV9 and TRBJ2-5, with 7 bases lining up with TRBD2. The length of the CDR3 is 16 residues. Trimming took 0 bases from V and 4 from J; bases not matched to a gene: 9. Germline CDR1 reads SGDLS; CDR2 reads YYNGEE. CDR3 coding DNA: TGTGCCAGCAGCGTAGGGGTCGCGGGGGAGGGAGAGACCCAGTACTTC. It codes for CASSVGVAGEGETQYF.

The chain is built from TRBV28 and TRBJ1-1; 7 bases fit TRBD1. CDR3 length: 14 residues. Germline lookup yields CDR1 MDHEN and CDR2 SYDVKM. V shed 6 bases, J shed 4 bases, and the junction held 8 bases outside the gene matches. The CDR3 DNA reads TGTGCCAGCAGACACAGGGGCAGGGTCACTGAAGCTTTCTTT. This gives the protein CASRHRGRVTEAFF. Supplemented by reference TRBV28 and TRBJ1-1, the full variable domain reads DVKVTQSSRYLVKRTGEKVFLECVQDMDHENMFWYRQDPGLGLRLIYFSYDVKMKEKGDIPEGYSVSREKKERFSLILESASTNQTSMYLCASRHRGRVTEAFFGQGTRLTVV.

This clone was observed a handful of times. The chain joins TRBV5-1 to TRBJ1-1; a possible D gene is TRBD1 (6 bases). The germline V gene has CDR1 SGHRS and CDR2 YFSETQ. The germline V and J ends were trimmed by 2 bases and 7 bases, with 21 bases remaining between them. CDR3 length: 16 amino acids. CDR3 sequence reads: CASSLTRDTGRNEAFF. CDR3 DNA: TGCGCCAGCAGCTTAACCCGGGACACCGGACGTAATGAAGCTTTCTTT.

This chain connects TRBV5-1 to TRBJ2-6; D is perhaps TRBD2 (6 bases). V lost 3 bases, J lost 0 bases, and 7 bases lay in between. The CDR3 totals 15 residues. Germline CDR1 SGHRS, CDR2 YFSETQ. The chain's CDR3 is CASSWGDSGANVLTF. Written as DNA, the CDR3 is TGCGCCAGCAGCTGGGGGGACTCTGGGGCCAACGTCCTGACTTTC. The complete variable domain, with remaining parts taken from reference TRBV5-1 and TRBJ2-6, reads KAGVTQTPRYLIKTRGQQVTLSCSPISGHRSVSWYQQTPGQGLQFLFEYFSETQRNKGNFPGRFSGRQFSNSRSEMNVSTLELGDSALYLCASSWGDSGANVLTFGAGSRLTVL.

In DNA, the CDR3 is TGTGCCAGCAGCCCAGGGGGAGCGCCCGGGGAGCTGTTTTTT. Translation: CASSPGGAPGELFF. V is TRBV7-9 and J is TRBJ2-2; TRBD1 agrees at 7 bases. CDR1 and CDR2 from the germline V gene are SEHNR and FQNEAQ (reference sequence). CDR3 length equals 14 residues. After removal of 5 bases from V and 6 bases from J, the junction contained 6 bases not matched to a gene.

The CDR3 nucleotides read TGTGCCATCAGTGTGATGAAAGGGGGTGGAAACACCATATATTTT. This codes for CAISVMKGGGNTIYF. The V call is TRBV10-3, the J call TRBJ1-3, with D maybe TRBD1 (6 bases). Looked up from germline, CDR1 is ENHRY and CDR2 is SYGVKD. The ends were cut back, 4 bases at V and 3 bases at J, with 13 bases in the middle. The CDR3 contains 15 residues.

Details on this clone: At one boundary the junction diverges from the germline segment, which might be a read error. The chain couples TRBV5-1 to TRBJ2-7; 8 positions match TRBD2. Germline V gives CDR1 SGHRS, CDR2 YFSETQ. CDR3 length: 16 residues. The CDR3 region is CTSSTHPERGRNEQYF. The CDR3 nucleotides are TGCACCAGCAGCACCCACCCCGAGCGGGGGAGGAACGAGCAGTACTTC.

CDR3 sequence (DNA): TGTGCCAGCAGGCCTTACTCGTATGGCTACACCTTC. This codes for CASRPYSYGYTF. The chain has TRBV6-1 and TRBJ1-2; D is unresolved. V was cut by 6 bases and J by 5 bases, with 10 bases left in between. Germline V lookup: CDR1 MNHNS, CDR2 SASEGT. The CDR3 consists of 12 residues.

The genes are TRBV6-6 and TRBJ2-3; 7 bases are shared with TRBD2. Germline V gives CDR1 MNHNY, CDR2 SVGAGI (reference sequence). CDR3 size: 15 residues. The junction had 9 bases not matched to a gene; V was cut back by 5 bases and J by 4 bases. CDR3 coding DNA: TGTGCCAGCAGTAACTGGGGGGGTTTGGCAGATACGCAGTATTTT. Its protein product is CASSNWGGLADTQYF.

The V gene is TRBV5-3, the J gene TRBJ2-7; 10 positions agree with TRBD1. TRBV5-3 is labeled an ORF, and its function is uncertain. The CDR3 is made up of 14 amino acids. V lost 4 bases and J lost 6; bases outside the gene matches: 7. This CDR3 is CARSPNRDRGEQYF. The DNA of the CDR3 is TGTGCCAGAAGCCCCAACCGGGACAGGGGCGAGCAGTACTTC.

The chain joins TRBV11-3 to TRBJ2-5; D is possibly TRBD1 (7 bases). Trimming removed 5 bases from V and 4 bases from J, with 20 bases in between. Germline V gene sequence: CDR1 SGHNT, CDR2 YENEEA. This CDR3 comprises 16 residues. The CDR3 reads CASSQGGWGEGETQYF. The CDR3 region has the DNA TGTGCCAGCAGCCAGGGGGGTTGGGGGGAAGGAGAGACCCAGTACTTC.

V and J are TRBV28 and TRBJ1-3, with TRBD1 as a possible D gene (6 bases). The V gene lost 6 bases and the J gene lost 4 bases, with 13 bases spanning the gap. The CDR3 length is 14 residues. Germline V gives CDR1 MDHEN, CDR2 SYDVKM. The CDR3 DNA follows: TGTGCCAGCAGCCCTACCGGGACAGGAAACACCATATATTTT. Translating gives CASSPTGTGNTIYF.

The chain carries TRBV30 and TRBJ1-4; D is perhaps TRBD1 (6 bases). Trimming removed 4 bases at V and 3 bases at J, with 15 bases between. CDR3 size: 15 residues. Germline V gene lookup returns CDR1 GTSNPN and CDR2 SVGIG (reference sequence). The CDR3 loop reads CAWKARQAPNEKLFF. The CDR3 nucleotides read TGTGCCTGGAAGGCCCGACAGGCTCCTAATGAAAAACTGTTTTTT.

V and J are TRBV7-9 and TRBJ2-7; TRBD2 might be the D (5 bases). The CDR3 sequence is 14 residues long. The V end lost 2 bases, the J end lost 5 bases, and 13 bases lay between the germline ends. CDR1 and CDR2 from the germline V gene are SEHNR and FQNEAQ (reference sequence). In nucleotides, the CDR3 is TGTGCCAGCAGCTTACCGGGGTCGGGGAACGAGCAGTACTTC. Residues: CASSLPGSGNEQYF.

A few counts support this clone. The rearrangement uses TRBV23-1 and TRBJ1-5; 7 bases fit TRBD1. TRBV23-1 is an open reading frame, and its role is uncertain. Germline trimming cut 2 bases from V and 7 bases from J; bases unmatched to any gene: 14. The CDR3 consists of 17 residues. The CDR3, as DNA: TGCGCCAGCAGTCAACGTTTAGTTGGGGACAGAAACCAGCCCCAGCATTTT. Translated: CASSQRLVGDRNQPQHF.

The chain uses TRBV5-1 and TRBJ2-5; a possible D gene is TRBD2 (5 bases). This CDR3 spans 14 amino acids. Germline V gene sequence: CDR1 SGHRS, CDR2 YFSETQ. Between the trimmed V and J ends, which lost 2 bases and 0 bases, there was a span of 8 bases. The CDR3 region is CASSFRGNQETQYF. The CDR3 DNA reads TGCGCCAGCAGCTTCCGGGGTAACCAAGAGACCCAGTACTTC.